This TCR beta chain was profiled in a study of blood T cells in healthy people across ages. Trimming removed 2 bases from V and 2 bases from J, with 9 bases in between. The germline V gene has CDR1 MGHRA and CDR2 YSYEKL. This CDR3 is built from 14 residues. At least 5.5 micrograms of total RNA were extracted per sample. For the second PCR, which ran for about 6 to 11 cycles, a sample-barcoded 5' primer and a J-beta primer mix were used. Each CDR3 protein gets one entry after TCRdb re-called the 5' RACE reads with MiXCR. Of about 1.4 million distinct CDR3 sequences in the sample, approximately 63% were seen once.

The clonotype was recovered from a man between 18 and 29 years old in good health. This chain connects TRBV4-1 to TRBJ1-1; D uncertain. The sequencing input was blood. Written as DNA, the CDR3 is TGCGCCAGCAGCCAACCGGACGGTAACACTGAAGCTTTCTTT. Translating gives CASSQPDGNTEAFF.